This TCR beta chain was profiled in a study of cytomegalovirus exposure and HLA in healthy donors. Study results and limitations: When presence/absence was analysed, sequencing depth was taken to be roughly uniform across donors. In a later analysis, TCR beta V- and J-gene trimming was associated with a missense DCLRE1C variant.

Remarks on this clone: The antigen remains unidentified.

Primers: 60 Vbeta forward and 13 Jbeta reverse. Measured with immunoSEQ multiplex PCR; TCRdb has only the in-frame clones, and not every one. Of some 110,000 clones detected, about three quarters appear once; the ten largest clones hold approximately 1%. This CDR3 contains 14 residues. Losses at the gene ends were 6 bases for V and 6 bases for J; bases not matched to a gene: 9. Germline CDR1 SGHAT, CDR2 FQNNGV. The sample comprised PBMCs. This clonotype was sampled from a woman aged 25-40 years in good health and CMV-seronegative. The chain is built from TRBV11-2 and TRBJ2-3; the match to TRBD2 covers 7 bases. CDR3 protein: CASSDRGEGDTQYF. The CDR3 bases are TGTGCCAGCAGTGATCGAGGGGAGGGGGATACGCAGTATTTT.